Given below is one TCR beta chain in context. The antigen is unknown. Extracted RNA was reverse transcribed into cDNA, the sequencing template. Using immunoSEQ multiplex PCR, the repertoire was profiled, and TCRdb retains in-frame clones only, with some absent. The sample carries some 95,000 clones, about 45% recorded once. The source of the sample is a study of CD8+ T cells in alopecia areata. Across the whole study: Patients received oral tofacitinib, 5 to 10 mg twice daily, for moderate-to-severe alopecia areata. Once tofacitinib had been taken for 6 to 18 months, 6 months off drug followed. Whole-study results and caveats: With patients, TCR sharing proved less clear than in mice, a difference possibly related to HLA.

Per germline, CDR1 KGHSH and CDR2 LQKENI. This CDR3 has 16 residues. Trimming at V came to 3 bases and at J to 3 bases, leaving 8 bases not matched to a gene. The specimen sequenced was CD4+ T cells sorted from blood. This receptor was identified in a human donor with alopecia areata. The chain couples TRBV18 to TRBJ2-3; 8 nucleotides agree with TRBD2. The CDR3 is CASSPGLVAGTDTQYF. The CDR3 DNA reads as TGTGCCAGCTCACCGGGACTTGTAGCGGGAACAGATACGCAGTATTTT.